This T cell receptor beta chain was sequenced during a study of T-cell memory formation after mild COVID-19. In the study overall: TCR clusters showed largely donor specificity. General study points: The study found balanced CD4/CD8 in clones contracting day 15 to 85 and a CD4+ lean in later expanders. Second-wave clones reaching peak frequency on day 37 lacked confirmed SARS-CoV-2 specificity.

The germline V and J ends were trimmed by 4 bases and 0 bases, with 9 bases remaining between them. The CDR3 consists of 14 residues. This clonotype was counted between two and nine times. Its antigen is undetermined. Researchers used 5'RACE with constant-segment primers to make TCR alpha and TCR beta cDNA libraries that carry sample barcodes and UMIs. TCRdb called the 5' RACE reads again in MiXCR, with one record for every CDR3 protein. The sample has about 180,000 distinct CDR3 sequences; under 20% are singletons. The receptor comes from an adult woman who had mild COVID-19 (a few samples of this study predate the infection). Cell type and time point are not known. J is TRBJ1-2 and V is TRBV12-3 or TRBV12-4; D gene ambiguous. Sequenced input: PBMCs or a T cell subset sorted from them (not recorded which). CDR3: CASSWEQSNYGYTF. Here the CDR3 DNA reads TGTGCCAGCAGTTGGGAACAGTCTAACTATGGCTACACCTTC.